The 12 T cell receptor beta chains presented below share a single source sample, sequenced in a study of OX40 agonist ivuxolimab in advanced cancers. This table comes from immunoSEQ multiplex PCR, and its TCRdb copy is limited to in-frame clones, with some not included. Among more than 45,000 clones listed, over 65% were seen once. Specimen: CD4+ or CD8+ T cells sorted from blood, collected in a trial of the OX40 agonist ivuxolimab. The receptors originated from an adult with an advanced solid tumor such as melanoma, head and neck, liver or kidney cancer.

This clone was observed once. V is TRBV9 and J is TRBJ2-1; D gene uncertain. Per the germline V gene, CDR1 is SGDLS and CDR2 is YYNGEE. CDR3 length equals 13 residues. The V end lost 0 bases, the J end lost 5 bases, and 6 bases lay between the germline ends. In DNA form, the CDR3 reads TGTGCCAGCAGCGTAGCTACGAACAATGAGCAGTTCTTC. Translated: CASSVATNNEQFF. The full variable domain, rest sourced from reference TRBV9 and TRBJ2-1, is DSGVTQTPKHLITATGQRVTLRCSPRSGDLSVYWYQQSLDQGLQFLIQYYNGEERAKGNILERFSAQQFPDLHSELNLSSLELGDSALYFCASSVATNNEQFFGPGTRLTVL.

The genes are TRBV4-3 and TRBJ1-1; D gene ambiguous. Trimming cost V 0 bases and J 6 bases, with 8 bases left between them. Germline V gene lookup returns CDR1 LGHNA and CDR2 YSLEER. The CDR3 is 13 residues long. The CDR3 spells CASSQEAGAEAFF. CDR3 nucleotide sequence: TGCGCCAGCAGCCAAGAGGCGGGCGCTGAAGCTTTCTTT.

The V and J genes are TRBV19 and TRBJ1-2; 11 bases map to TRBD1. The CDR3 is made up of 15 amino acids. V was clipped by 6 bases and J by 5 bases; unmatched bases: 8. Germline V gives CDR1 LNHDA, CDR2 SQIVND (reference sequence). CDR3 sequence: CASRKDRGQEYGYTF. The CDR3 bases are TGTGCCAGTAGGAAGGACAGGGGGCAGGAGTATGGCTACACCTTC.

This chain uses TRBV5-1 with TRBJ2-1; D is tentatively TRBD1 or TRBD2 (5 bases each). Germline CDR1 and CDR2: SGHRS and YFSETQ. The CDR3 loop spans 14 amino acids. Trimming shortened V by 4 bases and J by 3 bases, and 11 bases separated the two germline ends. The CDR3 region is CASSIGDVYNEQFF. The CDR3 DNA reads as TGCGCCAGCAGCATCGGGGACGTCTACAATGAGCAGTTCTTC.

The J gene is TRBJ2-1, the V gene TRBV9; 8 nucleotides agree with TRBD1. With V trimmed by 3 bases and J by 4 bases, 9 bases remained unmatched. Germline CDR1 is SGDLS and CDR2 is YYNGEE. The CDR3 spans 16 residues. CDR3: CASSATDRVFYNEQFF. As DNA, the CDR3 is TGTGCCAGCAGCGCCACGGACAGGGTATTTTACAATGAGCAGTTCTTC.

The V gene is TRBV10-3, the J gene TRBJ1-1, with TRBD1 matching over 8 bases. This CDR3 is built from 15 residues. Germline-derived CDR1 and CDR2 are ENHRY and SYGVKD. The J segment lost 2 bases and the V segment lost 3 bases, leaving 5 bases of the junction unmatched. Here the CDR3 reads CAISEGDRKNTEAFF. CDR3 bases: TGTGCCATCAGTGAAGGGGACAGGAAAAACACTGAAGCTTTCTTT.

V and J are TRBV6-5 and TRBJ1-2; 7 bases match TRBD1. This CDR3 has 15 amino acids. CDR1 MNHEY and CDR2 SVGAGI come from the germline V gene. The ends lost 4 bases at V and 8 bases at J; junction bases unmatched: 13. The CDR3 DNA sequence: TGTGCCAGCAGTTCGACGACAGGGCGGAGGCGGGGCTACACCTTC. Translation gives CASSSTTGRRRGYTF.

This clone was seen more than once but under ten times. This sequence joins TRBV7-8 and TRBJ2-1; 8 bases match TRBD2. The CDR3 sequence is 14 residues long. J was trimmed by 6 bases and V by 3 bases; bases with no gene match: 4. Germline V gene data show CDR1 as SGHVS and CDR2 as FQNEAQ. CDR3 region: CASSLTGGRNEQFF. The CDR3 nucleotides read TGTGCCAGCAGCTTGACGGGGGGGCGCAATGAGCAGTTCTTC.

The V call is TRBV7-3, the J call TRBJ2-5; 8 nucleotides agree with TRBD2. Trimming cost V 7 bases and J 5 bases; bases outside gene matches: 12. Germline assignment: CDR1 SGHTA and CDR2 FQGTGA. The CDR3 consists of 15 residues. The CDR3 loop reads CASTLSGGPWETQYF. The CDR3 nucleotides are TGTGCCAGCACCCTCTCGGGGGGGCCGTGGGAGACCCAGTACTTC.

The chain employs TRBV28 and TRBJ2-7; D may be TRBD2 (5 bases). The germline V gene has CDR1 MDHEN and CDR2 SYDVKM. V lost 4 bases and J 7 bases, leaving 14 bases between the germline ends. This CDR3 contains 13 residues. The CDR3 DNA reads as TGTGCCAGCAGTTCCCGGGCCCCGGGGGAGCAGTACTTC. Protein: CASSSRAPGEQYF.

The V and J genes are TRBV7-2 and TRBJ2-7; possible D gene TRBD2, 5 bases. The V gene lost 5 bases and the J gene lost 3 bases, with 11 bases spanning the gap. The CDR3 length is 13 residues. Germline V gene data show CDR1 as SGHTA and CDR2 as FQGNSA. The CDR3 protein is CASSPSGVYEQYF. CDR3 nucleotide sequence: TGTGCCAGCAGCCCGTCCGGGGTCTACGAGCAGTACTTC.

This sequence joins TRBV6-5 and TRBJ1-2; unclear D gene. V dropped 0 bases and J dropped 6 bases, with 11 bases sitting between them. Germline assignment: CDR1 MNHEY and CDR2 SVGAGI. The CDR3 totals 14 residues. Here the CDR3 reads CASSYSTGSNGYTF. Here the CDR3 DNA reads TGTGCCAGCAGTTACTCGACCGGCTCGAATGGCTACACCTTC.